This TCR beta chain was obtained from a study of CD8+ T cells in alopecia areata. Indicated treatment: oral pan-JAK inhibitor, 5-10 mg twice daily. CDR1 is LGHNA, CDR2 YNFKEQ, per germline. The junction had 3 bases not matched to a gene; V was cut back by 0 bases and J by 0 bases. This CDR3 is 16 amino acids long. This clone was detected only a few times. Sequencing relied on a cDNA template that was reverse transcribed from extracted RNA. Clones were sequenced by immunoSEQ multiplex PCR, and TCRdb holds only the in-frame ones, with some missing. The data hold approximately 190,000 clones, with 58% observed a single time.

The TCR originated in a human donor with alopecia areata. The sequencing here drew on CD4+ T cells sorted from blood, taken at week 24, from a patient treated with tofacitinib. V is TRBV4-2 and J is TRBJ2-3, with 7 bases identical to TRBD1. The CDR3 loop reads CASSQDTGESTDTQYF. DNA of the CDR3: TGTGCCAGCAGCCAAGACACAGGGGAAAGCACAGATACGCAGTATTTT.